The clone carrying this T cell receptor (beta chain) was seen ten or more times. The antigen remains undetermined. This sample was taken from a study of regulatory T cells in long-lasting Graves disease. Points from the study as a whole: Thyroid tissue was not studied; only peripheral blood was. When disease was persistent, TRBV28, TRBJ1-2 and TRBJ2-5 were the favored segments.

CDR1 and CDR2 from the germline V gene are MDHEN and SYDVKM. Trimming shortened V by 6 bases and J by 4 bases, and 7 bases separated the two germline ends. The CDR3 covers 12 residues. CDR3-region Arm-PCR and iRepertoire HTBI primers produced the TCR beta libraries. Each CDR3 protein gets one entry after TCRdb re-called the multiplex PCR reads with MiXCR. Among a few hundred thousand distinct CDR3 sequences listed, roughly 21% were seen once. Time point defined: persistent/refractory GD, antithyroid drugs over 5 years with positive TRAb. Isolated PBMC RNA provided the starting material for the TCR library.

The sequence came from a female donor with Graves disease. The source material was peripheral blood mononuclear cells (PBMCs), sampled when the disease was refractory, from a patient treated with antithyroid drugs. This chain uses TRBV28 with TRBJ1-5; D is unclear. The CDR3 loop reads CASSLRNQPQHF. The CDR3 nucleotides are TGTGCCAGCAGCTTAAGGAATCAGCCCCAGCATTTT.